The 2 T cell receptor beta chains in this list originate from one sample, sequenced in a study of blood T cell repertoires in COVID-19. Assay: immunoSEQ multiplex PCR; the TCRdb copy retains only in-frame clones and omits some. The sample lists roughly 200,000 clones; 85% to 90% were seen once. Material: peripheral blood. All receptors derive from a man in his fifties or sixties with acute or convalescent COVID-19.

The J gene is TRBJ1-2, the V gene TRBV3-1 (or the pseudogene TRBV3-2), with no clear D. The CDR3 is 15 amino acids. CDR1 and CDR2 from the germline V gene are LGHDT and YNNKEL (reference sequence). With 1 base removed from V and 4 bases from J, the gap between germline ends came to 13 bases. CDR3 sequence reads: CASSQGPGSLYGYTF. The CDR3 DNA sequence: TGTGCCAGCAGCCAAGGGCCGGGATCCCTCTATGGCTACACCTTC.

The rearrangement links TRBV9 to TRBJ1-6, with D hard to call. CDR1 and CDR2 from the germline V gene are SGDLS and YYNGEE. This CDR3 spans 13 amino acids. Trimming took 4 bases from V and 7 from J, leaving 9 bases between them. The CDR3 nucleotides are TGTGCCAGCAGCCACTCGGGGAATTCACCCCTCCACTTT. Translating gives CASSHSGNSPLHF.